The sample holds a few counts of the clone carrying this T cell receptor beta chain. The antigen remains undetermined. This sample also contains other DNA sequences that code for the same CDR3. Clones were read by immunoSEQ multiplex PCR, and TCRdb kept only the in-frame ones, dropping some. Of 110,000 to 150,000 clones in the sample, about 90% are singletons; the top ten hold less than 3.5%. This entry is derived from a study of T cell responses to AZD1222 COVID-19 vaccine. Study conclusions and caveats: Repertoires in all cases were sampled only once the peak T cell response had passed. White British ancestry dominated among donors, who included more females, and clonal diversity was possibly underestimated.

The CDR3 has 14 residues. V was shortened by 6 bases and J by 5 bases, with 16 bases between the two germline ends. Per the germline V gene, CDR1 is SNHLY and CDR2 is FYNNEI. The source is an adult who received the AZD1222 COVID-19 vaccine. The rearrangement uses TRBV2 and TRBJ2-5; D remains unclear. The starting material was peripheral blood, obtained 28 days after the second AZD1222 dose. In nucleotides, the CDR3 is TGTGCCAGCAGCCCCCGAGCCACCGGTGAGACCCAGTACTTC. This gives the protein CASSPRATGETQYF.